This T cell receptor beta chain was sequenced for a study of breast tumors, draining lymph nodes, adjacent tissues. The lymph nodes were axillary draining lymph nodes from breast cancer patients. TCRdb reprocessed the multiplex PCR reads via MiXCR and lists one record per CDR3 protein. This table holds about 230,000 distinct CDR3 sequences, approximately 30% found once. This clonotype has a count of ten or more. As yet, its antigen is unknown. Study-wide points: Data fit most tumor T cells coming from lymph node, expanding in tumor. That most tumor T cells come from lymph nodes remained unproven. Tumors had less TCR diversity than lymph nodes, more than nontumor tissue. Luminal-like breast cancer showed significantly higher tumor–nontumor repertoire similarity than basal-like.

The germline V gene has CDR1 SGHAT and CDR2 FQNNGV. Trimming stripped 2 bases from V and 0 bases from J, with 5 bases between. The CDR3 is 14 residues long. The sequence was obtained from a female donor with breast cancer. Some clones in this sample may be carry-over from other donors' samples. The V gene is TRBV11-2, the J gene TRBJ2-1; D unresolved. The sample comprised axillary lymph node tissue. The CDR3: CASSLLSSYNEQFF. CDR3 DNA sequence: TGTGCCAGCAGCTTACTTAGCTCCTACAATGAGCAGTTCTTC.